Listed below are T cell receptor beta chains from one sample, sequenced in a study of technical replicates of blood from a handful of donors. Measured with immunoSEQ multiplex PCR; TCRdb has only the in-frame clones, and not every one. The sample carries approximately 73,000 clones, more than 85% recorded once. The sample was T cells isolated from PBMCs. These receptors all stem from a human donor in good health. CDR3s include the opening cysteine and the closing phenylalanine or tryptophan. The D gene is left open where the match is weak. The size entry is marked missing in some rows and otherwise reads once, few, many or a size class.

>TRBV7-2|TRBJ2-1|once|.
CASSFSQYNEQFF
TGTGCCAGCAGCTTTTCCCAGTACAATGAGCAGTTCTTC
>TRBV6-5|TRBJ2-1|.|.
CASRKTRMGGGEQFF
TGTGCCAGCAGGAAGACGAGGATGGGGGGTGGTGAGCAGTTCTTC
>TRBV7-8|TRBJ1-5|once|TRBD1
CASSLSGTGVSQPQHF
TGTGCCAGCAGCTTAAGCGGGACAGGGGTTAGTCAGCCCCAGCATTTT
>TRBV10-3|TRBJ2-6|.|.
CAISESRMGSGVRRANVLTF
TGTGCCATCAGTGAGTCGCGAATGGGGTCGGGGGTAAGGCGTGCCAACGTCCTGACTTTC
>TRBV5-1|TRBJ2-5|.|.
CASSWGDSQETQYF
TGCGCCAGCAGCTGGGGGGACAGTCAAGAGACCCAGTACTTC
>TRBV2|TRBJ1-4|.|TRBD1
CASAQGGFIATNEKLFF
TGTGCCAGCGCTCAGGGGGGATTTATTGCAACTAATGAAAAACTGTTTTTT
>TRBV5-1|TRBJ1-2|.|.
CASSLASGYRDYGYTF
TGCGCCAGCAGCTTGGCAAGTGGTTACAGGGACTATGGCTACACCTTC
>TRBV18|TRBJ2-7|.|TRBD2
CASSPGLAGAYEQYF
TGTGCCAGCTCCCCGGGACTAGCGGGGGCCTACGAGCAGTACTTC
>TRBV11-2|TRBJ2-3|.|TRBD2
CASSLTVSGSGGDTQYF
TGTGCCAGCAGCTTGACTGTTAGCGGGAGTGGAGGAGATACGCAGTATTTT
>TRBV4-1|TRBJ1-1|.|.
CASSPPGGGATEAFF
TGCGCCAGCAGCCCGCCCGGCGGCGGGGCCACTGAAGCTTTCTTT
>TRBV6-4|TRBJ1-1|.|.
CASSSLVRTGFNTEAFF
TGTGCCAGCAGCTCTTTAGTACGCACAGGATTTAACACTGAAGCTTTCTTT
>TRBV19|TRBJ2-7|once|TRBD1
CASSSGQGVASSYEQYF
TGTGCTAGTAGCTCGGGACAGGGAGTCGCGAGCTCCTACGAGCAGTACTTC
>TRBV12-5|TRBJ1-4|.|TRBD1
CASGFRTGGLATNEKLFF
TGTGCTAGTGGTTTTCGTACAGGGGGCCTTGCAACTAATGAAAAACTGTTTTTT
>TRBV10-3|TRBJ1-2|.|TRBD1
CAISVSTGELYGYTF
TGTGCCATCAGTGTGTCGACAGGGGAATTGTATGGCTACACCTTC
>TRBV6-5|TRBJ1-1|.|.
CASSYSDTGRGAFF
TGTGCCAGCTCCTATAGTGACACAGGGAGGGGAGCTTTCTTT
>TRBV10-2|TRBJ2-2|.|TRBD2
CASGLLAGVNTGELFF
TGCGCCAGCGGCCTTCTAGCGGGGGTGAACACCGGGGAGCTGTTTTTT
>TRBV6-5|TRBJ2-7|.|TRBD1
CASSPSGGKGEQYF
TGTGCCAGCAGTCCTTCAGGGGGAAAGGGCGAGCAGTACTTC
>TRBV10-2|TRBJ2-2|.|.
CASSWTENTGELFF
TGCGCCAGCAGTTGGACAGAAAACACCGGGGAGCTGTTTTTT
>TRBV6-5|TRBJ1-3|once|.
CASSYKRSFSGNTIYF
TGTGCCAGCAGTTATAAACGGTCCTTCTCTGGAAACACCATATATTTT
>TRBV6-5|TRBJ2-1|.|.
CASSYSRGPNEQFF
TGTGCCAGCAGTTACTCGCGCGGCCCCAATGAGCAGTTCTTC
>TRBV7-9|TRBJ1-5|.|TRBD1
CASTDRGPYQPQHF
TGTGCCAGCACCGACAGGGGGCCCTATCAGCCCCAGCATTTT
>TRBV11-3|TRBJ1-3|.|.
CASSPRQSRSGNTIYF
TGTGCCAGCAGCCCACGACAGTCCCGCTCTGGAAACACCATATATTTT
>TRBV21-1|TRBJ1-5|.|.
CASSFKEVSNQPQHF
TGTGCCAGCAGCTTCAAGGAGGTTAGCAATCAGCCCCAGCATTTT
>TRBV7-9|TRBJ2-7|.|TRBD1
CASSLVGTGDSYEQYF
TGTGCCAGCAGCTTAGTTGGGACAGGGGACTCCTACGAGCAGTACTTC
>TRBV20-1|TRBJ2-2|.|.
CSATNGGELFF
TGCAGTGCAACCAACGGGGGGGAGCTGTTTTTT
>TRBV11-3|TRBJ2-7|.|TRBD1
CASRSRDRVYEQYF
TGTGCCAGCAGATCCCGGGACAGGGTCTACGAGCAGTACTTC
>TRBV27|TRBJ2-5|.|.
CASSSLPRSDHTRTQYF
TGTGCCAGCAGTTCTCTGCCCAGGTCAGACCATACAAGGACCCAGTACTTC
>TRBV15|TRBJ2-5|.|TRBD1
CATSPGQGGGETQYF
TGTGCCACCAGCCCGGGACAGGGAGGTGGAGAGACCCAGTACTTC
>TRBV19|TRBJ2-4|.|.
CASSMPRLAKNIQYF
TGTGCCAGTAGTATGCCGAGACTAGCCAAAAACATTCAGTACTTC
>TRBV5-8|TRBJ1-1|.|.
CASSLVSGQEAFF
TGTGCCAGCAGCTTGGTTTCGGGACAAGAAGCTTTCTTT
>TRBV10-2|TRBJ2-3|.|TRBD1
CASKSRQGLDGGDTQYF
TGCGCCAGCAAAAGTAGACAGGGCCTTGATGGAGGAGATACGCAGTATTTT
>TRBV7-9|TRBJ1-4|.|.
CASSSLQDLNEKLFF
TGTGCCAGCAGCTCGTTACAGGATCTTAATGAAAAACTGTTTTTT